The T cell receptor beta chain described here comes from a study of shared clonotypes between healthy human individuals. Findings of the study overall: The study's rarefaction showed incomplete sorted-subset sequencing despite large depth. Of the naive CD4 clonotypes, around 4.9% were shared across four donors. Non-shared clonotypes displayed generation probabilities falling below those of clonotypes present in all four donors.

As to this clone: Its antigen is currently unknown.

The V gene lost 5 bases and the J gene lost 1 base, with 11 bases spanning the gap. The CDR3 spans 15 residues. From germline, CDR1 is SGHAT and CDR2 FQNNGV. At the deep level, the assay was run. Profiled with immunoSEQ multiplex PCR; TCRdb holds only in-frame clones, not every one. The repertoire holds hundreds of thousands of clones, with almost 97% as singletons. This rearrangement joins TRBV11-2 to TRBJ2-2; TRBD1 or TRBD2 may be the D gene (5 bases each). Sequenced sample: naive CD4+ T cells sorted from blood. Subset given: CD45RA+ positively selected. The source of this sequence is a woman aged 25 to 39 in good health. Written as DNA, the CDR3 is TGTGCCAGCAGCCGGACTGGGGGGAACACCGGGGAGCTGTTTTTT. It is translated as CASSRTGGNTGELFF. Full variable domain (remainder filled in from reference TRBV11-2 and TRBJ2-2): EAGVAQSPRYKIIEKRQSVAFWCNPISGHATLYWYQQILGQGPKLLIQFQNNGVVDDSQLPKDRFSAERLKGVDSTLKIQPAKLEDSAVYLCASSRTGGNTGELFFGEGSRLTVL.